These 18 T cell receptor beta chains originate from one sample sequenced in a study of cytomegalovirus exposure and HLA in healthy donors. TCRdb keeps only in-frame clones here, not all; method: immunoSEQ multiplex PCR. Among about 110,000 clones listed, over 75% were seen once. The sequencing sample was made of PBMCs. The receptors were gathered from a woman in her late teens or twenties in good health and CMV-seronegative.

The rearrangement links TRBV20-1 to TRBJ1-1; tentative D call: TRBD1 (6 bases). The CDR3 covers 11 residues. Per germline, CDR1 DFQATT and CDR2 SNEGSKA (reference sequence). V was trimmed by 0 bases and J by 13 bases, leaving 12 bases between them. CDR3 in amino acids: CSARENRECFF. For the CDR3, the DNA is TGCAGTGCTAGAGAAAACAGGGAGTGTTTCTTT.

With regard to this clone: Germline and junction disagree at one end, which may indicate a read error. This specimen includes other DNA sequences encoding the same CDR3. The rearrangement links TRBV5-6 to TRBJ2-3, with D tentatively TRBD2 (5 bases). This CDR3 region has 15 residues. Germline V gene lookup returns CDR1 SGHDT and CDR2 YYEEEE. CDR3 loop: CASSFGNIGTDTQYF. The CDR3, as DNA: TGTGCTAGCAGCTTCGGGAATATCGGGACAGATACGCAGTATTTT.

This rearrangement joins TRBV20-1 to TRBJ1-1; 10 positions agree with TRBD1. This CDR3 contains 11 residues. Germline trimming cut 2 bases from V and 13 bases from J; bases unmatched to any gene: 4. From germline, CDR1 is DFQATT and CDR2 SNEGSKA (reference sequence). CDR3: CSARIGQGVFF. In DNA form, the CDR3 reads TGCAGTGCTAGAATCGGACAGGGGGTTTTCTTT.

The chain carries TRBV13 and TRBJ1-1; the D gene is possibly TRBD1 (5 bases). V was trimmed by 3 bases and J by 1 base, leaving 9 bases between them. The CDR3 is 14 amino acids. CDR1 PRHDT and CDR2 FYEKMQ come from the germline V gene (reference sequence). CDR3 sequence reads: CASSFRRGNTEAFF. The CDR3, as DNA: TGTGCCAGCAGCTTCAGAAGGGGGAACACTGAAGCTTTCTTT.

This chain connects TRBV4-1 to TRBJ1-6; possible D gene TRBD1, 6 bases. Trimming stripped 2 bases from V and 0 bases from J, with 14 bases between. The CDR3 contains 18 residues. CDR1 is MGHRA, CDR2 YSYEKL, per germline. CDR3 region: CASSQPRQESSYNSPLHF. The CDR3 region has the DNA TGCGCCAGCAGCCAACCTCGACAGGAAAGCTCCTATAATTCACCCCTCCACTTT.

V gene TRBV6-1 combines with J gene TRBJ1-2; weak D call: TRBD1 (6 bases). The CDR3 is made up of 14 amino acids. The germline V gene encodes CDR1 MNHNS and CDR2 SASEGT. Trimming pared 9 bases from V and 4 bases from J, leaving 18 bases between. CDR3 sequence (DNA): TGTGCCAGTACTCTCCGGACAGTTCCCTATGGCTACACCTTC. This codes for CASTLRTVPYGYTF.

The sample holds one count of this clone. CDR3 region: CASSFQGAGNQPQHF. The CDR3 DNA follows: TGTGCCAGCAGCTTTCAGGGGGCAGGTAATCAGCCCCAGCATTTT. The rearrangement links TRBV5-8 to TRBJ1-5; 8 bases match TRBD1. From germline, CDR1 is SGHTS and CDR2 YDEGEE. The CDR3 loop spans 15 amino acids. The J segment lost 4 bases and the V segment lost 2 bases, leaving 5 bases of the junction unmatched.

The chain's CDR3 is CAIRPGQGVYEQYF. The CDR3 DNA follows: TGTGCCATCAGACCCGGACAGGGGGTTTACGAGCAGTACTTC. The chain combines TRBV10-3 with TRBJ2-7; 10 bases are shared with TRBD1. Unmatched junction bases numbered 6, after V lost 6 bases and J lost 4 bases. Per germline, CDR1 ENHRY and CDR2 SYGVKD. The CDR3 has 14 residues.

J is TRBJ2-1 and V is TRBV6-1, with 9 bases that match TRBD2. J was trimmed by 13 bases and V by 3 bases; bases with no gene match: 13. Per the germline V gene, CDR1 is MNHNS and CDR2 is SASEGT. This CDR3 region has 15 residues. CDR3 sequence reads: CASSDPLAGARSQFF. The CDR3 DNA reads TGTGCCAGCAGTGACCCTTTAGCGGGGGCCCGGAGCCAGTTCTTC.

This chain uses TRBV25-1 with TRBJ1-5; D unclear. The CDR3 runs to 14 residues. Germline V CDR1 and CDR2: MGHDK, SYGVNS. V shed 7 bases and J shed 0 bases, with 10 bases lying between them. As DNA, the CDR3 is TGTGCCAGCAAAGAGGAGGGTAGCAATCAGCCCCAGCATTTT. Protein sequence: CASKEEGSNQPQHF. Based on the CDR3 plus reference TRBV25-1 and TRBJ1-5, the full variable domain is EADIYQTPRYLVIGTGKKITLECSQTMGHDKMYWYQQDPGMELHLIHYSYGVNSTEKGDLSSESTVSRIRTEHFPLTLESARPSHTSQYLCASKEEGSNQPQHFGDGTRLSIL.

The rearrangement uses TRBV6-1 and TRBJ2-2, with D possibly TRBD1 on 6 matching bases. Germline CDR1 MNHNS, CDR2 SASEGT. This CDR3 is 15 amino acids long. V was pared by 7 bases and J by 4 bases, with 16 bases between. CDR3 protein: CASMSAGVPTGELFF. DNA of the CDR3: TGTGCCAGCATGTCCGCAGGGGTACCCACCGGGGAGCTGTTTTTT.

The rearrangement uses TRBV4-1 and TRBJ1-2; TRBD1 matches at 7 bases. The germline V gene has CDR1 MGHRA and CDR2 YSYEKL. V lost 0 bases and J lost 8; bases outside the gene matches: 15. The CDR3 is made up of 17 amino acids. The CDR3 DNA reads as TGCGCCAGCAGCCAAGAAGGTCCCGAGGGGGCAGCGAGCGGCTACACCTTC. Translating gives CASSQEGPEGAASGYTF.

In this sample, this clone turned up once. V usage is TRBV7-6 and J usage is TRBJ2-5; D might be TRBD2 (6 bases). The CDR3 consists of 17 residues. V lost 5 bases to trimming and J lost 4 bases, with 23 bases between them. Per the germline V gene, CDR1 is SGHVS and CDR2 is FNYEAQ. The CDR3 DNA reads as TGTGCCAGCAGCCCGCTAAGTGGACTACCCGGGGGAGAGACCCAGTACTTC. Amino acid sequence: CASSPLSGLPGGETQYF.

This clone was seen just once. This chain joins TRBV5-5 and TRBJ1-2; no clear D. V shed 0 bases and J shed 0 bases, with 9 bases lying between them. The CDR3 extends over 15 amino acids. Per germline, CDR1 SGHKS and CDR2 YYEKEE (reference sequence). The CDR3: CASSLDPSTNYGYTF. CDR3 nucleotides: TGTGCCAGCAGCTTGGATCCATCTACTAACTATGGCTACACCTTC. Combining the CDR3 with reference TRBV5-5 and TRBJ1-2 gives the whole variable domain DAGVTQSPTHLIKTRGQQVTLRCSPISGHKSVSWYQQVLGQGPQFIFQYYEKEERGRGNFPDRFSARQFPNYSSELNVNALLLGDSALYLCASSLDPSTNYGYTFGSGTRLTVV.

The CDR3 DNA is TGCAGCGTTGCCCGACAGGGGGCAGGGGATACGCAGTATTTT. It is translated as CSVARQGAGDTQYF. The J gene is TRBJ2-3, the V gene TRBV29-1, with 10 bases lining up with TRBD1. In germline, CDR1 is SQVTM, CDR2 ANQGSEA. The trim removed 4 bases at V and 6 bases at J, leaving 7 bases unmatched. The CDR3 runs 14 residues.

The CDR3 here is CASSAEGTEAFF. The CDR3 DNA reads TGTGCCAGCAGCGCCGAGGGCACTGAAGCTTTCTTT. The chain couples TRBV2 to TRBJ1-1; D is undetermined. V gave up 6 bases and J gave up 4 bases, with 9 bases separating them. The CDR3 is made up of 12 amino acids. CDR1 and CDR2 (germline): SNHLY, FYNNEI. Variable domain in full (rest from reference TRBV2 and TRBJ1-1): EPEVTQTPSHQVTQMGQEVILRCVPISNHLYFYWYRQILGQKVEFLVSFYNNEISEKSEIFDDQFSVERPDGSNFTLKIRSTKLEDSAMYFCASSAEGTEAFFGQGTRLTVV.

This clone was seen a handful of times. The chain joins TRBV7-9 to TRBJ1-1; a possible D gene is TRBD1 (6 bases). V was cut by 3 bases and J by 0 bases, with 14 bases left in between. CDR1 and CDR2 (germline): SEHNR, FQNEAQ (reference sequence). There are 16 residues in the CDR3. This CDR3 is CASSLPSGVMNTEAFF. In DNA, the CDR3 is TGTGCCAGCAGCTTGCCGTCAGGGGTTATGAACACTGAAGCTTTCTTT.

The J gene is TRBJ2-5, the V gene TRBV5-1; 8 bases are a match to TRBD2. Germline assignment: CDR1 SGHRS and CDR2 YFSETQ. The CDR3 runs to 15 residues. V was clipped by 4 bases and J by 2 bases; unmatched bases: 7. The CDR3 coding sequence is TGCGCCAGCAGCCCCACCGGGAGGGAGCAAGAGACCCAGTACTTC. Translating it yields CASSPTGREQETQYF.